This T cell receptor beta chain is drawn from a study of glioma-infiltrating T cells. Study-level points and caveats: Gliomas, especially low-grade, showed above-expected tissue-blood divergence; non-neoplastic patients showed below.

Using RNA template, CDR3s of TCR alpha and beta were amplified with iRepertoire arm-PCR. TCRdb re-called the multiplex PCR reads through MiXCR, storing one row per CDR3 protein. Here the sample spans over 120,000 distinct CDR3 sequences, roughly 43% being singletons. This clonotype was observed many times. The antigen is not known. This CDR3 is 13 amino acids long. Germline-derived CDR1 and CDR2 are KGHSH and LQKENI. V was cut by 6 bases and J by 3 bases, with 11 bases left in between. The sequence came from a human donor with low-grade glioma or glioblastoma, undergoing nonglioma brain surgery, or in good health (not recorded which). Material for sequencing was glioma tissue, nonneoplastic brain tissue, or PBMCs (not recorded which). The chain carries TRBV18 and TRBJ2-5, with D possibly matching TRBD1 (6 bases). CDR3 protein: CASSPAGEETQYF. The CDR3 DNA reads TGTGCCAGCTCCCCGGCAGGGGAAGAGACCCAGTACTTC.